The 7 T cell receptor beta chains below were found in one sample sequenced in a study of shared clonotypes between healthy human individuals. TCRdb's copy holds only in-frame clones and misses some; the assay was immunoSEQ multiplex PCR. Among more than 2 million clones, around 95% were seen once, and the ten largest hold more than 0.1%. The sequencing sample was made of naive CD4+ T cells sorted from blood. Regarding subset: CD45RA+ positively selected. Receptors originate from a man younger than 35 in good health.

The rearrangement uses TRBV10-2 and TRBJ2-1; perhaps D is TRBD1 or TRBD2 (7 bases each). This CDR3 comprises 17 residues. Per the germline V gene, CDR1 is WSHSY and CDR2 is SAAADI. Trimming removed 0 bases at V and 4 bases at J, with 16 bases between. CDR3 DNA sequence: TGCGCCAGCAGTGAGTCGCCTAGCGGCAGGGGGTACAATGAGCAGTTCTTC. Its translation is CASSESPSGRGYNEQFF.

V gene TRBV29-1 combines with J gene TRBJ2-7; 8 bases are shared with TRBD1. The CDR3 runs to 13 residues. V was clipped by 6 bases and J by 3 bases; unmatched bases: 7. CDR1 and CDR2 (germline): SQVTM, ANQGSEA. CDR3 coding DNA: TGCAGCGTGAGGGCAGGGGGCTTCTACGAGCAGTACTTC. Translating it yields CSVRAGGFYEQYF.

The V gene is TRBV10-2, the J gene TRBJ1-1; the D gene is possibly TRBD1 (5 bases). The CDR3 contains 15 residues. Trimming took off 4 bases at V and 5 bases at J, with 17 bases between the two ends. Germline lookup yields CDR1 WSHSY and CDR2 SAAADI. CDR3 amino acids: CASSVGVPGETEAFF. CDR3 nucleotide sequence: TGCGCCAGCAGTGTGGGGGTCCCGGGGGAGACTGAAGCTTTCTTT.

Concerning this clone: This sample also contains other DNA sequences that code for the same CDR3. This chain links TRBV11-2 with TRBJ2-7; no definite D call. This CDR3 comprises 11 residues. V was shortened by 5 bases and J by 2 bases, with 4 bases between the two germline ends. Germline V gene lookup returns CDR1 SGHAT and CDR2 FQNNGV. DNA of the CDR3: TGTGCCAGCAGCCCAGCCTACGAGCAGTACTTC. As protein: CASSPAYEQYF.

For this clone: Other DNA sequences within the sample encode an identical CDR3. V is TRBV6-6 and J is TRBJ1-2; D possibly corresponds to TRBD1 (6 bases). Germline lookup yields CDR1 MNHNY and CDR2 SVGAGI (reference sequence). Deletions cut 0 bases from V and 3 bases from J, with 8 bases between. The CDR3 is 14 residues long. The DNA for the CDR3 is TGTGCCAGCAGTTACTCCAGGACAGACTATGGCTACACCTTC. As protein: CASSYSRTDYGYTF.

V gene TRBV6-1 combines with J gene TRBJ1-1; D might be TRBD1 (6 bases). CDR1 MNHNS and CDR2 SASEGT come from the germline V gene. This CDR3 has 14 amino acids. V lost 5 bases, J lost 1 base, and 11 bases lay in between. CDR3 nucleotides: TGTGCCAGCAGTACTCAACAGGGGAACACTGAAGCTTTCTTT. Its translation: CASSTQQGNTEAFF.

The chain carries TRBV10-3 and TRBJ2-5; D may be TRBD2 (6 bases). This CDR3 has 13 amino acids. Germline V lookup: CDR1 ENHRY, CDR2 SYGVKD. V shed 8 bases and J shed 2 bases, with 12 bases lying between them. This CDR3 is CAIGAGRQETQYF. The CDR3 nucleotides are TGTGCCATCGGGGCGGGGAGGCAAGAGACCCAGTACTTC.